Following are 15 T cell receptor beta chains from one sample sequenced in a study of cytomegalovirus exposure and HLA in healthy donors. Both 60 Vbeta primers and 13 Jbeta primers went into the PCR. Clones were sequenced by immunoSEQ multiplex PCR, and TCRdb holds only the in-frame ones, with some missing. Of about 200,000 clones listed, 79% are singletons. The sample consisted of PBMCs. The receptors were sampled from a male donor in good health and CMV-seropositive.

The chain links TRBV5-5 to TRBJ1-6; TRBD1 is a possible D gene (6 bases). The CDR3 sequence is 16 residues long. Germline CDR1 and CDR2: SGHKS and YYEKEE (reference sequence). V lost 4 bases and J 8 bases, leaving 19 bases between the germline ends. The CDR3 region is CASSPLQQGEDSPLHF. CDR3 nucleotides: TGTGCCAGCAGCCCGCTTCAACAGGGAGAGGATTCACCCCTCCACTTT. Variable domain in full (rest from reference TRBV5-5 and TRBJ1-6): DAGVTQSPTHLIKTRGQQVTLRCSPISGHKSVSWYQQVLGQGPQFIFQYYEKEERGRGNFPDRFSARQFPNYSSELNVNALLLGDSALYLCASSPLQQGEDSPLHFGNGTRLTVT.

The chain couples TRBV10-3 to TRBJ2-1; tentatively, D is TRBD2 (5 bases). Germline V lookup: CDR1 ENHRY, CDR2 SYGVKD. There are 14 residues in the CDR3. The ends were cut back, 3 bases at V and 2 bases at J, with 8 bases in the middle. CDR3 bases: TGTGCCATCAGTGATGAGGGAGCCTACAATGAGCAGTTCTTC. This sequence encodes CAISDEGAYNEQFF.

This rearrangement joins TRBV6-5 to TRBJ2-1; 12 positions match TRBD2. V gave up 7 bases and J gave up 7 bases; unmatched junction bases: 8. Germline V gene lookup returns CDR1 MNHEY and CDR2 SVGAGI. The CDR3 is 15 residues long. Written as DNA, the CDR3 is TGTGCCAGCATGCCGACTAGCGGGAGTGGTAATGAGCAGTTCTTC. It yields the protein CASMPTSGSGNEQFF.

As DNA, the CDR3 is TGCAGTGCCCGGGACTACAATGAGCAGTTCTTC. Encoded protein: CSARDYNEQFF. This chain links TRBV20-1 with TRBJ2-1, with a tentative D call TRBD2 (5 bases). The germline V gene has CDR1 DFQATT and CDR2 SNEGSKA (reference sequence). This CDR3 has 11 residues. Between the trimmed V and J ends, which lost 6 bases and 3 bases, there was a span of 6 bases.

This sequence joins TRBV9 and TRBJ2-7, with no clear D. The CDR3 loop spans 13 amino acids. V lost 2 bases and J lost 6, with 12 bases in between. Germline CDR1 is SGDLS and CDR2 is YYNGEE. The CDR3 nucleotides are TGTGCCAGCAGCGTTGCCCCAGAGGCCGAGCAGTACTTC. It codes for CASSVAPEAEQYF.

In this sample, this clone turned up a few times. The J gene is TRBJ2-7, the V gene TRBV6-5, with TRBD2 matching 7 bases. The germline gives CDR1 MNHEY, CDR2 SVGAGI. Losses at the gene ends were 11 bases for V and 6 bases for J; bases not matched to a gene: 13. The CDR3 consists of 13 residues. CDR3 loop: CAPQGSGTCEQYF. CDR3 sequence (DNA): TGTGCCCCCCAAGGCAGCGGGACCTGCGAGCAGTACTTC.

V gene TRBV5-1 combines with J gene TRBJ2-7, with TRBD2 as a possible D gene (5 bases). Germline V gene lookup returns CDR1 SGHRS and CDR2 YFSETQ. This CDR3 comprises 13 residues. The ends were cut back, 2 bases at V and 5 bases at J, with 11 bases in the middle. In DNA form, the CDR3 reads TGCGCCAGCAGCTTAGGCTTGGAGGACGAGCAGTACTTC. Translating gives CASSLGLEDEQYF.

This sequence joins TRBV5-1 and TRBJ2-2, with D tentatively TRBD1 (6 bases). The ends were cut back, 4 bases at V and 6 bases at J, with 19 bases in the middle. The germline CDR1 and CDR2 sequences are SGHRS and YFSETQ. The CDR3 has 16 residues. Here the CDR3 DNA reads TGCGCCAGCAGCAGCGAAGGGGGTTGGTTTTCCGGGGAGCTGTTTTTT. This translates into CASSSEGGWFSGELFF.

CDR3 residues: CASGPTQGNTIYF. The CDR3 DNA sequence: TGCGCCAGCGGGCCCACCCAGGGAAACACCATATATTTT. The V call is TRBV4-1, the J call TRBJ1-3, with D uncertain. V was pared by 8 bases and J by 4 bases, with 12 bases between. CDR3 length equals 13 residues. Germline CDR1 is MGHRA and CDR2 is YSYEKL.

The rearrangement uses TRBV7-2 and TRBJ1-1; TRBD1 agrees at 9 bases. The CDR3 loop spans 14 amino acids. J lost 8 bases, V lost 8 bases, and 12 bases had no gene match. CDR1 is SGHTA, CDR2 FQGNSA, per germline. CDR3 residues: CASLGTGKSTEAFF. Here the CDR3 DNA reads TGTGCCAGCCTTGGGACAGGGAAGTCAACGGAAGCTTTCTTT.

The rearrangement links TRBV9 to TRBJ1-2, with 7 bases fitting TRBD1. The V segment lost 1 base and the J segment 6 bases; nucleotides outside the gene matches: 12. From germline, CDR1 is SGDLS and CDR2 YYNGEE. The CDR3 spans 16 residues. The CDR3 nucleotides read TGTGCCAGCAGCGTACACTCGGGCAGGGGGTTCCATGGCTACACCTTC. Its protein is CASSVHSGRGFHGYTF.

The chain uses TRBV11-3 and TRBJ1-1; D is uncertain. The V and J ends lost 0 bases and 7 bases respectively, with 9 bases between them. The CDR3 sequence is 13 residues long. Germline assignment: CDR1 SGHNT and CDR2 YENEEA. CDR3 DNA: TGTGCCAGCAGCTTAGACTTTGGCAGTGAAGCTTTCTTT. Protein sequence: CASSLDFGSEAFF.

In this sample, this clone turned up a few times. The chain has TRBV6-1 and TRBJ2-5; TRBD2 might be the D (7 bases). The CDR3 spans 15 residues. Trimming took 0 bases from V and 5 from J, leaving 13 bases between them. CDR1 is MNHNS and CDR2 is SASEGT in the germline V gene. This CDR3 is CASSEAGGARETQYF. DNA for the CDR3: TGTGCCAGCAGTGAAGCAGGGGGGGCGCGTGAGACCCAGTACTTC.

The CDR3 nucleotides read TGTGCCTGGAGTGTAAGGTTGGCGGGAGGTGGCTACACCTTC. Residues: CAWSVRLAGGGYTF. The chain recombines TRBV30 with TRBJ1-2; D ambiguous. CDR1 GTSNPN and CDR2 SVGIG come from the germline V gene (reference sequence). V lost 0 bases to trimming and J lost 7 bases, with 15 bases between them. CDR3 size: 14 residues.

This clone appeared a few times. Germline and junction disagree at one end, which may indicate a read error. The V call is TRBV7-7, the J call TRBJ2-5, with TRBD2 matching 8 bases. The CDR3 has 16 residues. Germline-derived CDR1 and CDR2 are SSHAT and FNYEAQ (reference sequence). CDR3 sequence reads: CASSGRASGQGETQYF. The CDR3 nucleotides are TGTGCTAGCAGCGGAAGAGCTAGCGGGCAAGGAGAGACCCAGTACTTC.